Below are 18 T cell receptor beta chains sequenced from a single sample in a study of cytomegalovirus exposure and HLA in healthy donors. A multiplex PCR was run with 60 Vbeta primers and 13 Jbeta primers. Only in-frame clones appear in the TCRdb table, and some are missing; sequencing was by immunoSEQ multiplex PCR. The sample contains approximately 150,000 clones, about four fifths of which appear only once. Material: PBMCs. The receptors come from a male donor in good health and CMV-seropositive.

V and J are TRBV18 and TRBJ2-7; 8 bases align to TRBD1. The CDR3 has 15 residues. Trimming at V came to 3 bases and at J to 4 bases, leaving 8 bases not matched to a gene. The germline gives CDR1 KGHSH, CDR2 LQKENI. The CDR3 here is CASSPAGTGSYEQYF. The DNA of the CDR3 is TGTGCCAGCTCACCGGCAGGGACAGGTAGTTACGAGCAGTACTTC.

J is TRBJ1-1 and V is TRBV5-1; D not certain. From germline, CDR1 is SGHRS and CDR2 YFSETQ. The V gene lost 4 bases and the J gene lost 4 bases, with 17 bases spanning the gap. The CDR3 has 15 amino acids. The CDR3 DNA is TGCGCCAGCAGCAAGGAGAGGGAAATAGCCACTGAAGCTTTCTTT. Translating gives CASSKEREIATEAFF.

V usage is TRBV7-8 and J usage is TRBJ1-5, with 9 nucleotides matching TRBD1. Germline lookup yields CDR1 SGHVS and CDR2 FQNEAQ. This CDR3 is built from 16 residues. Unmatched junction bases numbered 6, after V lost 2 bases and J lost 4 bases. The CDR3 sequence is CASSLQGQGGNQPQHF. CDR3 bases: TGTGCCAGCAGCTTACAGGGACAGGGTGGTAATCAGCCCCAGCATTTT.

The chain links TRBV19 to TRBJ1-2; D remains ambiguous. This CDR3 spans 12 amino acids. CDR1 is LNHDA and CDR2 is SQIVND in the germline V gene (reference sequence). The V and J ends lost 1 base and 8 bases respectively, with 8 bases between them. Here the CDR3 DNA reads TGTGCCAGTAGTATAGGAAGGAGGGGCTACACCTTC. This gives the protein CASSIGRRGYTF. Together with reference TRBV19 and TRBJ1-2, the CDR3 gives the full variable domain: DGGITQSPKYLFRKEGQNVTLSCEQNLNHDAMYWYRQDPGQGLRLIYYSQIVNDFQKGDIAEGYSVSREKKESFPLTVTSAQKNPTAFYLCASSIGRRGYTFGSGTRLTVV.

The chain recombines TRBV2 with TRBJ1-1; D is uncertain. This CDR3 is 12 amino acids long. With 8 bases removed from V and 8 bases from J, the gap between germline ends came to 15 bases. Germline values: CDR1 SNHLY, CDR2 FYNNEI. The CDR3 sequence is CASGGIQREAFF. The CDR3 coding sequence is TGTGCCAGCGGTGGGATCCAGCGGGAAGCTTTCTTT.

The CDR3 loop is CSVSGRVNDIQYF. CDR3 sequence (DNA): TGCAGCGTTTCGGGAAGGGTTAACGACATTCAGTACTTC. The chain employs TRBV29-1 and TRBJ2-4; possible D gene TRBD2, 5 bases. This CDR3 has 13 residues. Looked up from germline, CDR1 is SQVTM and CDR2 is ANQGSEA. The ends were cut back, 5 bases at V and 8 bases at J, with 16 bases in the middle.

The chain couples TRBV7-6 to TRBJ2-1; D ambiguous. CDR3 length: 12 residues. The germline V gene has CDR1 SGHVS and CDR2 FNYEAQ. V shed 1 base and J shed 8 bases, with 6 bases lying between them. The CDR3: CASSLVSYEQFF. DNA of the CDR3: TGTGCCAGCAGCTTAGTGAGCTATGAGCAGTTCTTC.

As for this clone: Other DNA sequences in the same sample also yield this CDR3. The V gene is TRBV29-1, the J gene TRBJ2-5, with D perhaps TRBD1 (8 bases). The germline gives CDR1 SQVTM, CDR2 ANQGSEA. Trimming cost V 8 bases and J 3 bases, with 13 bases left between them. The CDR3 length is 12 residues. The CDR3 spells CSTTGGEETQYF. CDR3 nucleotides: TGCAGCACTACAGGGGGGGAAGAGACCCAGTACTTC.

The chain uses TRBV6-4 and TRBJ2-2; TRBD1 might be the D (6 bases). With 3 bases removed from V and 4 bases from J, the gap between germline ends came to 6 bases. Germline values: CDR1 MRHNA, CDR2 SNTAGT. The CDR3 consists of 13 residues. The CDR3 region has the DNA TGTGCCAGCAGTGAGACAGGCACCGGGGAGCTGTTTTTT. This encodes CASSETGTGELFF.

This clone has a single count. The V call is TRBV7-9, the J call TRBJ2-1; the match to TRBD2 covers 7 bases. The germline gives CDR1 SEHNR, CDR2 FQNEAQ (reference sequence). The CDR3 contains 15 residues. With 5 bases clipped from V and 1 base from J, the junction kept 5 bases outside the gene matches. The CDR3 region has the DNA TGTGCCAGCAGCACTAGGGGAGGGTCCTACAATGAGCAGTTCTTC. Translation gives CASSTRGGSYNEQFF.

The J gene is TRBJ1-1, the V gene TRBV18; D gene unclear. Germline V lookup: CDR1 KGHSH, CDR2 LQKENI. CDR3 length: 13 residues. With 5 bases removed from V and 6 bases from J, the gap between germline ends came to 13 bases. The DNA for the CDR3 is TGTGCCAGCTCAGAGGCGGTACCGTCTGAAGCTTTCTTT. This encodes CASSEAVPSEAFF.

This clone was seen more than once but under ten times. The chain carries TRBV5-4 and TRBJ1-2, with a possible D match to TRBD1 (5 bases). The CDR3 consists of 14 residues. V gave up 0 bases and J gave up 3 bases, with 9 bases separating them. Germline V gene sequence: CDR1 SGHNT, CDR2 YYREEE (reference sequence). CDR3 protein: CASSLGPRDYGYTF. For the CDR3, the DNA is TGTGCCAGCAGCTTGGGGCCCAGGGACTATGGCTACACCTTC.

The chain is built from TRBV10-3 and TRBJ2-5; 10 nucleotides line up with TRBD1. CDR1 is ENHRY, CDR2 SYGVKD, per germline. The CDR3 runs to 11 residues. The trim removed 11 bases at V and 11 bases at J, leaving 8 bases unmatched. CDR3 nucleotide sequence: TGTGCCTCTGGGGACAGGGGTGAGCAGTACTTC. Translating gives CASGDRGEQYF.

The chain uses TRBV19 and TRBJ2-7; D is perhaps TRBD2 (6 bases). Germline loops: CDR1 LNHDA, CDR2 SQIVND (reference sequence). The CDR3 is made up of 17 amino acids. The V end lost 5 bases, the J end lost 3 bases, and 23 bases lay between the germline ends. CDR3 loop: CASSPSRGTEKNYEQYF. The DNA of the CDR3 is TGTGCCAGTAGTCCCTCCCGCGGGACGGAAAAGAACTACGAGCAGTACTTC.

This clone has just one count. V is TRBV5-5 and J is TRBJ2-3, with 8 nucleotides matching TRBD2. V trimming: 4 bases; J trimming: 3 bases; junction bases outside the gene matches: 7. CDR1 SGHKS and CDR2 YYEKEE come from the germline V gene (reference sequence). This CDR3 comprises 15 residues. CDR3 in amino acids: CASSQGLVATDTQYF. CDR3 bases: TGTGCCAGCAGCCAGGGACTAGTGGCGACAGATACGCAGTATTTT. The full variable domain, with the rest looked up from reference TRBV5-5 and TRBJ2-3, is DAGVTQSPTHLIKTRGQQVTLRCSPISGHKSVSWYQQVLGQGPQFIFQYYEKEERGRGNFPDRFSARQFPNYSSELNVNALLLGDSALYLCASSQGLVATDTQYFGPGTRLTVL.

This chain joins TRBV9 and TRBJ2-7; 9 nucleotides line up with TRBD1. Germline-derived CDR1 and CDR2 are SGDLS and YYNGEE. This CDR3 has 15 residues. The J segment lost 2 bases and the V segment lost 1 base, leaving 4 bases of the junction unmatched. The CDR3 DNA follows: TGTGCCAGCAGCGTAACGGGACAGGGTACCTACGAGCAGTACTTC. Encoded protein: CASSVTGQGTYEQYF.

V and J are TRBV2 and TRBJ1-6; TRBD1 agrees at 8 bases. From germline, CDR1 is SNHLY and CDR2 FYNNEI. With 5 bases clipped from V and 13 bases from J, the junction kept 4 bases outside the gene matches. The length of the CDR3 is 12 residues. The CDR3 DNA reads as TGTGCCAGCAGTCAGGACAGGGATCCCCTCCACTTT. Its translation: CASSQDRDPLHF.

The gene calls are TRBV2 and TRBJ2-7; D is possibly TRBD1 (5 bases). Germline V lookup: CDR1 SNHLY, CDR2 FYNNEI. The CDR3 length is 14 residues. V was cut by 4 bases and J by 0 bases, with 10 bases left in between. CDR3 DNA sequence: TGTGCCAGCAGTGGGACATTTCTCTCCTACGAGCAGTACTTC. This gives the protein CASSGTFLSYEQYF.